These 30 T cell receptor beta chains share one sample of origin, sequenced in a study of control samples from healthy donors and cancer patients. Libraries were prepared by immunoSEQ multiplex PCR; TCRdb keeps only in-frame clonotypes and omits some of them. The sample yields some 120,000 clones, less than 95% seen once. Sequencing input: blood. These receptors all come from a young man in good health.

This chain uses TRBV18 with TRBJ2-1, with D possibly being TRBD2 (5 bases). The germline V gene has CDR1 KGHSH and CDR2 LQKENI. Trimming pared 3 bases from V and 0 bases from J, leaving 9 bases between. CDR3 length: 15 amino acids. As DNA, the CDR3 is TGTGCCAGCTCACCCACGGGGAGCTCCTACAATGAGCAGTTCTTC. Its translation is CASSPTGSSYNEQFF.

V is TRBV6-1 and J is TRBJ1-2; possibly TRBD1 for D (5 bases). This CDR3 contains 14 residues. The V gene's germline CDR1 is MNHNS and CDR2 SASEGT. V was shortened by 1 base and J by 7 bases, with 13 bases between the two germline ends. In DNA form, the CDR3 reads TGTGCCAGCAGTGAAGTCGTAGGGCAGGGTGGCTACACCTTC. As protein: CASSEVVGQGGYTF.

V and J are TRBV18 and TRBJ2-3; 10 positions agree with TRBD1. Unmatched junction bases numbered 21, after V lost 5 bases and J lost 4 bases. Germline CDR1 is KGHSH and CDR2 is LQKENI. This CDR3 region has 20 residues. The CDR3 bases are TGTGCCAGCTCAGCTCGTTTGGGAGCGAGACAGGGGGCCATCCCAGATACGCAGTATTTT. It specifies CASSARLGARQGAIPDTQYF.

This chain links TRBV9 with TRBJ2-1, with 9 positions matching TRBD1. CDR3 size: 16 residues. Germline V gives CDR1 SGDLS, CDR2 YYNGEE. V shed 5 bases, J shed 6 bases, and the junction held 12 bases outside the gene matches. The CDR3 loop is CASSGLGQGLVNEQFF. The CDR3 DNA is TGTGCCAGCAGTGGACTAGGACAGGGGCTTGTCAATGAGCAGTTCTTC.

CDR3 protein: CASSQEGPDQPQHF. The CDR3 nucleotides read TGTGCCAGCAGCCAAGAGGGGCCGGATCAGCCCCAGCATTTT. The genes are TRBV4-2 and TRBJ1-5, with D possibly matching TRBD1 (5 bases). Germline V gene lookup returns CDR1 LGHNA and CDR2 YNFKEQ. This CDR3 comprises 14 residues. V was trimmed by 0 bases and J by 5 bases, leaving 8 bases between them.

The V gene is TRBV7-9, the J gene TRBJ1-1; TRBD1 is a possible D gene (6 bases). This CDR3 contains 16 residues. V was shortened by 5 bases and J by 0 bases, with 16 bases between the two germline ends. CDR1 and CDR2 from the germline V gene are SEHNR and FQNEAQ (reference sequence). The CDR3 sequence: CASSLVGQSMNTEAFF. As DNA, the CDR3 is TGTGCCAGCAGCCTGGTAGGACAGTCCATGAACACTGAAGCTTTCTTT.

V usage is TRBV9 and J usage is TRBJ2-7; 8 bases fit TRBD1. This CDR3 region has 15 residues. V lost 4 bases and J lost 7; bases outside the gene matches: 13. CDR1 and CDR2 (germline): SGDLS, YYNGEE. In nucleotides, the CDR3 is TGTGCCAGCAGCCCGGCAGGGGGCGCAGGGGGGGAGCAGTACTTC. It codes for CASSPAGGAGGEQYF.

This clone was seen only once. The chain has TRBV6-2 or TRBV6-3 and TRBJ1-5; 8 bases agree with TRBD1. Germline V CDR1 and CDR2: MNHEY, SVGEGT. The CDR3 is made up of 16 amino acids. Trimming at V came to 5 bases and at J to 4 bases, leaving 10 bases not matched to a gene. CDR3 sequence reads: CASSEGDRRLNQPQHF. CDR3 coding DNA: TGTGCCAGCAGTGAGGGGGACAGGCGACTAAATCAGCCCCAGCATTTT.

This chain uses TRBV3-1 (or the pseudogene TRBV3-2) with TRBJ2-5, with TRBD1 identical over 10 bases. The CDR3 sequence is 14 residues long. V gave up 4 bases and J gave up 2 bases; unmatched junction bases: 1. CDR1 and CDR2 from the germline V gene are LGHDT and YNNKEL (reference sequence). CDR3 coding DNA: TGTGCCAGCAGCCGGGGACAGGGGCAAGAGACCCAGTACTTC. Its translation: CASSRGQGQETQYF.

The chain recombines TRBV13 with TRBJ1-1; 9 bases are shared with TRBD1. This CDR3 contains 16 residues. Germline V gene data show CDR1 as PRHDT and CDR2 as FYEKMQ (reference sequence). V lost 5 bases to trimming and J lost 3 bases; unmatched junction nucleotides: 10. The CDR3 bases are TGTGCCAGCAGCGGAACAAACAGGGGGCGGGACACTGAAGCTTTCTTT. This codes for CASSGTNRGRDTEAFF.

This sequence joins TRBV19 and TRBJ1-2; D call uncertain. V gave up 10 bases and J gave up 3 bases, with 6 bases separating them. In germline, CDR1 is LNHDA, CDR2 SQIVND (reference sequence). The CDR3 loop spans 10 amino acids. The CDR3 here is CATDHYGYTF. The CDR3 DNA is TGTGCCACCGATCACTATGGCTACACCTTC.

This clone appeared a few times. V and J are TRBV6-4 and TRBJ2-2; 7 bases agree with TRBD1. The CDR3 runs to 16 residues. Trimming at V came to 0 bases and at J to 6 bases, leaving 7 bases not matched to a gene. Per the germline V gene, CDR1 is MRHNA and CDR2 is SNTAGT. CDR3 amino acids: CASSDSEGGEAGELFF. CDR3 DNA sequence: TGTGCCAGCAGTGACTCTGAAGGGGGCGAAGCCGGGGAGCTGTTTTTT.

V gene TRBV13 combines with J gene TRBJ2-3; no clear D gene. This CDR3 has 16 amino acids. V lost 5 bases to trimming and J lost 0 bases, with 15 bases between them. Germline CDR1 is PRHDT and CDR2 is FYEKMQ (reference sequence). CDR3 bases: TGTGCCAGCAGCCCCCCAGGAGATGCTAGCACAGATACGCAGTATTTT. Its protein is CASSPPGDASTDTQYF.

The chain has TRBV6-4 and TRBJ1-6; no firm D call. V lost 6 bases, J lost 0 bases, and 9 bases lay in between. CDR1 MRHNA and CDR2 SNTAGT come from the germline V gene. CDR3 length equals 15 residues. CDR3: CASRAGSSYNSPLHF. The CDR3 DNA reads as TGTGCCAGCAGGGCGGGCAGCTCCTATAATTCACCCCTCCACTTT.

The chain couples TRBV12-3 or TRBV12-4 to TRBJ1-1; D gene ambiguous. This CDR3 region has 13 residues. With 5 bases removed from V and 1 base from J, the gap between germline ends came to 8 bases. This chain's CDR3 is CASSLQKNTEAFF. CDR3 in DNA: TGTGCCAGCAGTCTACAGAAGAACACTGAAGCTTTCTTT.

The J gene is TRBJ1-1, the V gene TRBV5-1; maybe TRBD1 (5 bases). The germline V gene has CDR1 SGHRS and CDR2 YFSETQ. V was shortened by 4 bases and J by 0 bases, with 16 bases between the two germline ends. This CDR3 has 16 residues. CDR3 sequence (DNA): TGCGCCAGCAGCCCGAGTTTGACAGTCCTGAACACTGAAGCTTTCTTT. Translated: CASSPSLTVLNTEAFF.

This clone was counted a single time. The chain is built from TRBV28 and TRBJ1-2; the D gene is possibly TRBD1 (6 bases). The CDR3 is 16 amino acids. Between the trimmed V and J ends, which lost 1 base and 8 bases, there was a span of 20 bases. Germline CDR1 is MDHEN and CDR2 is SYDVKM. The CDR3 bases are TGTGCCAGCAGTTTATTAGTCCCGGGACAATTAAGCGGCTACACCTTC. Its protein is CASSLLVPGQLSGYTF.

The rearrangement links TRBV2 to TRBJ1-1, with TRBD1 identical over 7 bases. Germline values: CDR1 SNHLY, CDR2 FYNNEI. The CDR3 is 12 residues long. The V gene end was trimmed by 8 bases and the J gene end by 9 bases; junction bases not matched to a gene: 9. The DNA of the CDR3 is TGTGCCAGCTACCGGCAGGACAGGCAAGCTTTCTTT. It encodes CASYRQDRQAFF.

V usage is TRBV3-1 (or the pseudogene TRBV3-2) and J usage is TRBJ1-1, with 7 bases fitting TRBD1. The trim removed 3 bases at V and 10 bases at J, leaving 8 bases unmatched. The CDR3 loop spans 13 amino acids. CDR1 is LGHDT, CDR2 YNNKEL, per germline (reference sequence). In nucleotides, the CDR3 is TGTGCCAGCAGCCAGGACAGGATTAGGAGAGCTTTCTTT. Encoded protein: CASSQDRIRRAFF.

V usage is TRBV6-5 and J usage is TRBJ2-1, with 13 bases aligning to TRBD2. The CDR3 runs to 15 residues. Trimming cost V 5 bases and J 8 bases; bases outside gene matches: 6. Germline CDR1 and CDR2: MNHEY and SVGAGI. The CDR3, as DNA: TGTGCCAGCAGTCGGGGGACTAGCGGGGTCGATGAGCAGTTCTTC. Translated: CASSRGTSGVDEQFF.

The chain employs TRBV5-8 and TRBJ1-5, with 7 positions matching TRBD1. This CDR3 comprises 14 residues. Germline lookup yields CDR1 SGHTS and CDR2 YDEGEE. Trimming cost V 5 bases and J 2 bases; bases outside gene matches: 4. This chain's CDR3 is CASRRTGGNQPQHF. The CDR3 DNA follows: TGTGCCAGCAGAAGGACAGGCGGCAATCAGCCCCAGCATTTT.

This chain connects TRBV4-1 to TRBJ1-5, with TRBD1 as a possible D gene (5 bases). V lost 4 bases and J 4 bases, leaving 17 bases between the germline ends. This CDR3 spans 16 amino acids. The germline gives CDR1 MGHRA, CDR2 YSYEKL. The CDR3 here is CASSLSGTAFNQPQHF. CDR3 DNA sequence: TGCGCCAGCAGCCTGTCCGGGACGGCGTTTAATCAGCCCCAGCATTTT.

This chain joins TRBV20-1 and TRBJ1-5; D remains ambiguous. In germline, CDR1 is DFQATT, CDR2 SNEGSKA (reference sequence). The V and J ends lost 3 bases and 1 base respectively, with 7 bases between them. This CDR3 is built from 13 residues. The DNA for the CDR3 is TGCAGTGCTAGTTACGGAAGCAATCAGCCCCAGCATTTT. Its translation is CSASYGSNQPQHF.

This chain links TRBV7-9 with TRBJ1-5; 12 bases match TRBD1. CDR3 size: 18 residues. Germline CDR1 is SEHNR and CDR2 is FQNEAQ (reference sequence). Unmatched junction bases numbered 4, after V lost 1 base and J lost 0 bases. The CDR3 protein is CASSLVGTGGVSNQPQHF. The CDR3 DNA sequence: TGTGCCAGCAGCTTAGTCGGGACAGGGGGCGTTAGCAATCAGCCCCAGCATTTT.

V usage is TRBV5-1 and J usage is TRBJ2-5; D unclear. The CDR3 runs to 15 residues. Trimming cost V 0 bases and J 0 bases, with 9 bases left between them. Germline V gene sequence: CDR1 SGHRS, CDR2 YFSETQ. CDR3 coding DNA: TGCGCCAGCAGCTTGGTTACAGCGTACCAAGAGACCCAGTACTTC. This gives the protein CASSLVTAYQETQYF.

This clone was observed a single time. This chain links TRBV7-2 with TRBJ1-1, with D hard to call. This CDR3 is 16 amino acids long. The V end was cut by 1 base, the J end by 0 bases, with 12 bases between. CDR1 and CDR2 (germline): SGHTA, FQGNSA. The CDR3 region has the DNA TGTGCCAGCAGCTTAGGCCAGAACCACTTGAACACTGAAGCTTTCTTT. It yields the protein CASSLGQNHLNTEAFF.

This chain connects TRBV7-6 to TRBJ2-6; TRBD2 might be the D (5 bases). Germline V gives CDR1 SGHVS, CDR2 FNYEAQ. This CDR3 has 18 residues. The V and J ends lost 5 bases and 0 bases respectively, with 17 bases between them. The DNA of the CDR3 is TGTGCCAGCAGCCCAAAGGACGGGAAAAGCTCTGGGGCCAACGTCCTGACTTTC. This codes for CASSPKDGKSSGANVLTF.

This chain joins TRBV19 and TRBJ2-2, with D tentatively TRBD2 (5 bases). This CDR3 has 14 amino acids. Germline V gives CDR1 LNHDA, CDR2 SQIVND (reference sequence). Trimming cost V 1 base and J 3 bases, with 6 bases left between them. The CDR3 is CASSIVGDTGELFF. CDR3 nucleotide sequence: TGTGCCAGTAGTATAGTCGGGGACACCGGGGAGCTGTTTTTT.

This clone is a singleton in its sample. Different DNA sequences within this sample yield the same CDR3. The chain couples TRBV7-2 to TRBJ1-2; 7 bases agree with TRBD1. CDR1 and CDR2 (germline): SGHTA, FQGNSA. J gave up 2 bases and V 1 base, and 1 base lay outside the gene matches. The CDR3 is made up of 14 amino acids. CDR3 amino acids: CASSLGRGNYGYTF. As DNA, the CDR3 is TGTGCCAGCAGCTTAGGCAGGGGGAACTATGGCTACACCTTC.

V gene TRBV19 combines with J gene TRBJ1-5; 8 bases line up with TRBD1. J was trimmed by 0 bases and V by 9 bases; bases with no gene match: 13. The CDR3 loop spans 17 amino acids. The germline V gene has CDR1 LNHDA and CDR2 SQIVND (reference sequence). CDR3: CARGRDRTVYSNQPQHF. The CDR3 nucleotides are TGTGCCAGGGGCCGGGACAGGACGGTCTATAGCAATCAGCCCCAGCATTTT.